This T cell receptor (beta chain) was found in a study of shared clonotypes between healthy human individuals. Study results and caveats: Sharing across four donors was highest in naive CD4 (around 5%) and lowest in memory CD8 (about 0.4%). Incompleteness in sorted-subset sequencing, despite large depth, was shown by rarefaction. Owing to a small donor count, the genetic and exposure-history diversity represented was limited.

Every immunoSEQ plate was one replicate of a subset's evenly spread DNA. Sequencing used immunoSEQ multiplex PCR; TCRdb keeps in-frame clones, though not all of them. Here the sample spans about 380,000 clones, roughly 96% being singletons. The CDR3 is 15 amino acids. After removal of 6 bases from V and 4 bases from J, the junction contained 7 bases not matched to a gene. Germline values: CDR1 MNHEY, CDR2 SVGAGI. Concerning this clone itself: Antigen: not known.

Sample: memory CD8+ T cells sorted from blood. Noted subset: CD45RO+ cells pooled with CCR7-negative TemRA cells. The chain links TRBV6-5 to TRBJ2-7; TRBD2 matches at 12 bases. This TCR was sampled from a man aged 25 to 45 in good health. The CDR3 bases are TGTGCCAGCAGGGAGACTAGCGGGAGAACTTACGAGCAGTACTTC. It specifies CASRETSGRTYEQYF.